These T cell receptor beta chains were read from a single sample in a study of Tregs in tolerant kidney transplant recipients. TCRdb's copy holds only in-frame clones and misses some; the assay was immunoSEQ multiplex PCR. The sample yields around 30,000 clones, 65% to 85% seen once. These TCRs' antigens remain unknown. Material: Tregs from blood cultured with allogeneic cells. Receptors were obtained from a human donor in good health. Both conserved end residues are part of each CDR3. Each record gives: CDR3 length, V gene, CDR3 protein.

CDR3 length: 13; V gene: TRBV6-6; CDR3 protein: CASKRDSLWEQYF
CDR3 length: 15; V gene: TRBV19; CDR3 protein: CASSIEGRMGNTQYF
CDR3 length: 13; V gene: TRBV12-5; CDR3 protein: CASGLNNNSPLHF
CDR3 length: 14; V gene: TRBV2; CDR3 protein: CASSVAPYNSPLHF
CDR3 length: 13; V gene: TRBV6-6; CDR3 protein: CASKANSNQPQHF
CDR3 length: 14; V gene: TRBV5-1; CDR3 protein: CASKVHGGTYEQYF
CDR3 length: 14; V gene: TRBV29-1; CDR3 protein: CSFMASTVTGELFF
CDR3 length: 13; V gene: TRBV5-8; CDR3 protein: CASTVGGAYEQYF
CDR3 length: 14; V gene: TRBV6-5; CDR3 protein: CASSYRASGSVSNF
CDR3 length: 16; V gene: TRBV11-2; CDR3 protein: CASSAIPGTGAYEQYF
CDR3 length: 13; V gene: TRBV15; CDR3 protein: CATSRGRNYGYTF
CDR3 length: 14; V gene: TRBV6-9; CDR3 protein: CASSLNWANEKLFF
CDR3 length: 15; V gene: TRBV25-1; CDR3 protein: CASSEQAGPNYGYTF
CDR3 length: 12; V gene: TRBV28; CDR3 protein: CASSSYRVFQYF
CDR3 length: 16; V gene: TRBV6-6; CDR3 protein: CASRGLAGGSPYEQYF
CDR3 length: 14; V gene: TRBV6-1; CDR3 protein: CASSEAYRPEKLFF
CDR3 length: 19; V gene: TRBV11-2; CDR3 protein: CASSLEGILAGLAKNIQYF
CDR3 length: 15; V gene: TRBV7-9; CDR3 protein: CASSLESPGNYGYTF
CDR3 length: 18; V gene: TRBV25-1; CDR3 protein: CASSRPTGALSGANVLTF
CDR3 length: 15; V gene: TRBV7-2; CDR3 protein: CASSFATPGGETQYF
CDR3 length: 17; V gene: TRBV27; CDR3 protein: CASSPGIAGGPIGELFF
CDR3 length: 13; V gene: TRBV18; CDR3 protein: CASSPSVDNEQFF
CDR3 length: 13; V gene: TRBV5-4; CDR3 protein: CATSPDRNYGYTF
CDR3 length: 13; V gene: TRBV29-1; CDR3 protein: CSVEGQSYNEQFF
CDR3 length: 14; V gene: TRBV6-4; CDR3 protein: CASSEGLAGDTQYF
CDR3 length: 13; V gene: TRBV7-2; CDR3 protein: CASSSDRNTEAFF
CDR3 length: 12; V gene: TRBV5-4; CDR3 protein: CASSSTGVGYTF
CDR3 length: 15; V gene: TRBV11-3; CDR3 protein: CASSLGGPSYNEQFF
CDR3 length: 11; V gene: TRBV6-5; CDR3 protein: CASSYRNEQYF
CDR3 length: 13; V gene: TRBV28; CDR3 protein: CASTGQGYEKLFF
CDR3 length: 15; V gene: TRBV5-1; CDR3 protein: CASSLAGGGSTEAFF
CDR3 length: 14; V gene: TRBV19; CDR3 protein: CASSILGLGQPQHF
CDR3 length: 11; V gene: TRBV2; CDR3 protein: CASNRGETQYF
CDR3 length: 14; V gene: TRBV9; CDR3 protein: CASSVGLGYGGYTF
CDR3 length: 17; V gene: TRBV4-2; CDR3 protein: CASSQGTSGGAYNEQFF
CDR3 length: 14; V gene: TRBV9; CDR3 protein: CASSVGGLGEKLFF
CDR3 length: 14; V gene: TRBV5-8; CDR3 protein: CASTRRGAGLAQYF
CDR3 length: 14; V gene: TRBV5-1; CDR3 protein: CASSRLSSTDTQYF
CDR3 length: 16; V gene: TRBV11-3; CDR3 protein: CASSSRSGTVNTEAFF
CDR3 length: 14; V gene: TRBV29-1; CDR3 protein: CSVVGGVGGEKLFF
CDR3 length: 11; V gene: TRBV20-1; CDR3 protein: CSAGVPYEQYF
CDR3 length: 16; V gene: TRBV5-4; CDR3 protein: CASSPGTLYSYNEQFF
CDR3 length: 13; V gene: TRBV2; CDR3 protein: CASSEERLYEQYF
CDR3 length: 16; V gene: TRBV18; CDR3 protein: CASSPGTGTGANVLTF
CDR3 length: 13; V gene: TRBV11-3; CDR3 protein: CASSLDRVSSHTF